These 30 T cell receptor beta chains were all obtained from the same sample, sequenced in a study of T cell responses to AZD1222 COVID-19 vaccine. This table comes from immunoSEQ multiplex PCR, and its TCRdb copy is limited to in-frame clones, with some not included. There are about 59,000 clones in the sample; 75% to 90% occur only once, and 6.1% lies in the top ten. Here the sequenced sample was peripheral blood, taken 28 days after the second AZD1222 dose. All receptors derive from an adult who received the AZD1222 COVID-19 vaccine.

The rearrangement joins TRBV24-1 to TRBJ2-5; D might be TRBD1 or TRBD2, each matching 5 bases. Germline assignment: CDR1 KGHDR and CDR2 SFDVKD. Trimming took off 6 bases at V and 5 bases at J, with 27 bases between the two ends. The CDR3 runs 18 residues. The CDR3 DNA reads TGTGCCACCAGTCACCATCGGGGACCGGACCCCGCGCGGGAGACCCAGTACTTC. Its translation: CATSHHRGPDPARETQYF.

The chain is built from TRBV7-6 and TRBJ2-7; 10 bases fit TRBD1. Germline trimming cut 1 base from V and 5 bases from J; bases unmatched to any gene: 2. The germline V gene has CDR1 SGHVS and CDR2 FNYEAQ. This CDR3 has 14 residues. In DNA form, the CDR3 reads TGTGCCAGCAGCTTAGGGGGACAGGGGAACGAGCAGTACTTC. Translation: CASSLGGQGNEQYF.

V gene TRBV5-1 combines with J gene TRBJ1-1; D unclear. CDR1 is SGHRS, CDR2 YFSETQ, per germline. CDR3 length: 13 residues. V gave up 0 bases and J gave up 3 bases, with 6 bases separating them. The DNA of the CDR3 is TGCGCCAGCAGCTTGGAAGGGCACACTGAAGCTTTCTTT. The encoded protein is CASSLEGHTEAFF.

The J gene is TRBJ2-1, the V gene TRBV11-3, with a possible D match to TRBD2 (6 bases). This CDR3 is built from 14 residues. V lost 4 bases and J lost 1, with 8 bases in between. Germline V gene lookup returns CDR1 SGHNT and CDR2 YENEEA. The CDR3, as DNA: TGTGCCAGCAGCTCAGGACTATCCTACAATGAGCAGTTCTTC. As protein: CASSSGLSYNEQFF.

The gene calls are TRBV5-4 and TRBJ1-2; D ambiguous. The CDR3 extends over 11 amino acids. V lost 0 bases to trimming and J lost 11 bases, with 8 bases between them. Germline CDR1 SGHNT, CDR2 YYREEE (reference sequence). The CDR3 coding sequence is TGTGCCAGCAGCTTGGTACGGGATTACACCTTC. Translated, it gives CASSLVRDYTF.

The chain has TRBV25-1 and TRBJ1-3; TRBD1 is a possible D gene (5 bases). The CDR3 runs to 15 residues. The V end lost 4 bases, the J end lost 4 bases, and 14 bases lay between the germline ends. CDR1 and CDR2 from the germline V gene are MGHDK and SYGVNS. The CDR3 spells CASSGSGWSGNTIYF. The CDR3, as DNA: TGTGCCAGCAGTGGCTCAGGGTGGTCGGGAAACACCATATATTTT.

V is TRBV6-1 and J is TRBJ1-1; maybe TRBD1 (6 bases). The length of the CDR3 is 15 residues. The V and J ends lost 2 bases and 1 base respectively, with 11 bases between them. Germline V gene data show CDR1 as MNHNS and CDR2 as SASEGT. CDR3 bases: TGTGCCAGCAGTGAATTGAACAGGGCGAACACTGAAGCTTTCTTT. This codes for CASSELNRANTEAFF.

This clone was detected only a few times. CDR3 DNA sequence: TGTGCCAGCAGCCAAGATCGGGATAGCAATCAGCCCCAGCATTTT. Protein: CASSQDRDSNQPQHF. The chain uses TRBV3-1 (or the pseudogene TRBV3-2) and TRBJ1-5; D remains ambiguous. The CDR3 is 15 amino acids. Deletions cut 0 bases from V and 0 bases from J, with 6 bases between. Germline V gene lookup returns CDR1 LGHDT and CDR2 YNNKEL (reference sequence).

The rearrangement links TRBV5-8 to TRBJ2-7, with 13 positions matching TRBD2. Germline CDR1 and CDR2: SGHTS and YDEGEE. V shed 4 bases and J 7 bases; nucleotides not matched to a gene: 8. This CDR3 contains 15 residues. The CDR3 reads CASSNGLAGVGEQYF. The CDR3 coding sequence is TGTGCCAGCAGCAACGGACTAGCGGGAGTCGGGGAGCAGTACTTC. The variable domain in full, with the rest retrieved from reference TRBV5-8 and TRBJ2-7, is EAGVTQSPTHLIKTRGQQATLRCSPISGHTSVYWYQQALGLGLQFLLWYDEGEERNRGNFPPRFSGRQFPNYSSELNVNALELEDSALYLCASSNGLAGVGEQYFGPGTRLTVT.

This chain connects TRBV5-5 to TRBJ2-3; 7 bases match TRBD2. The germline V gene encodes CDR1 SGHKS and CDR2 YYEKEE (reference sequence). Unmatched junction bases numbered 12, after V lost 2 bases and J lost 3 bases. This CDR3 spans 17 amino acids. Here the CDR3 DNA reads TGTGCCAGCAGCTTCCAGGTATTAGCCGGGGGGACAGATACGCAGTATTTT. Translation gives CASSFQVLAGGTDTQYF.

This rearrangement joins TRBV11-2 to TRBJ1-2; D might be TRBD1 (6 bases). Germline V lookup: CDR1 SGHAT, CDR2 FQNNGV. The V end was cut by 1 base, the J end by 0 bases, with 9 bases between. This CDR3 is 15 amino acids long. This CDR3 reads CASSLGQETNYGYTF. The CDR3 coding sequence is TGTGCCAGCAGCTTAGGACAGGAAACTAACTATGGCTACACCTTC.

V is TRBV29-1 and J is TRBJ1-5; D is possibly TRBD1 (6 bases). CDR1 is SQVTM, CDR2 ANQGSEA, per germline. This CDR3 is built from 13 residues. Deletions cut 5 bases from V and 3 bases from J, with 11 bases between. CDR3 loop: CSVSQGDNQPQHF. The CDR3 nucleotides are TGCAGCGTTTCACAGGGAGACAATCAGCCCCAGCATTTT. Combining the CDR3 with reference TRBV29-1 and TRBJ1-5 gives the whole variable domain SAVISQKPSRDICQRGTSLTIQCQVDSQVTMMFWYRQQPGQSLTLIATANQGSEATYESGFVIDKFPISRPNLTFSTLTVSNMSPEDSSIYLCSVSQGDNQPQHFGDGTRLSIL.

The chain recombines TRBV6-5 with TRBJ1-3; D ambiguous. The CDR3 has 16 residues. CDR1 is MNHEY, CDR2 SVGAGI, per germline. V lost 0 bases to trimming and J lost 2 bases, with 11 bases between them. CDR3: CASSYSSTATGNTIYF. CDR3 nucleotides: TGTGCCAGCAGTTACTCGTCCACAGCTACTGGAAACACCATATATTTT.

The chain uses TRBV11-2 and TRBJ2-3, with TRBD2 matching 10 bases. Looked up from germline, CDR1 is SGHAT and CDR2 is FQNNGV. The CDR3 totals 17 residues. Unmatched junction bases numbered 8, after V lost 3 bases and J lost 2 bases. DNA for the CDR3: TGTGCCAGCAGCTTTGCTAGCGGGAGTGTTGTCACAGATACGCAGTATTTT. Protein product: CASSFASGSVVTDTQYF.

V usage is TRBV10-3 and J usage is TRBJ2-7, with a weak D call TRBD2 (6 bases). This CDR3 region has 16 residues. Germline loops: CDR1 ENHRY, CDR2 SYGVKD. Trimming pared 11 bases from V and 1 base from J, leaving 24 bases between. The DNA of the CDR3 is TGTGCCGTTTCGCGCGGGGTCAACAGTCAGTCCTACGAGCAGTACTTC. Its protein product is CAVSRGVNSQSYEQYF.

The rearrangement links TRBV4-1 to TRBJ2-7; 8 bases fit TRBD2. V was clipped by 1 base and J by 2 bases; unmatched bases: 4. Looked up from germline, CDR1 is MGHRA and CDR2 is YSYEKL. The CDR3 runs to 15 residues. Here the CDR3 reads CASSQATSGPYEQYF. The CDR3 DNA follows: TGCGCCAGCAGCCAAGCTACTAGCGGTCCCTACGAGCAGTACTTC.

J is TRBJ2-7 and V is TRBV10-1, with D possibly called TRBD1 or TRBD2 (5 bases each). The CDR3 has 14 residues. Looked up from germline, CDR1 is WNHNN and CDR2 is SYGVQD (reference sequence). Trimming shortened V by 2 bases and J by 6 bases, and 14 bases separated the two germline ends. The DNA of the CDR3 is TGCGCCAGCAGTGAGCCGGGACCTCGGGGCGAGCAGTACTTC. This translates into CASSEPGPRGEQYF.

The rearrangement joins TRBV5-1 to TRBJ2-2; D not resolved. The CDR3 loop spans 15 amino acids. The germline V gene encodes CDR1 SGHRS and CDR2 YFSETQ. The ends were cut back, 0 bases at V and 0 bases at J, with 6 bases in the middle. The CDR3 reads CASSLVAANTGELFF. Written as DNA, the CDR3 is TGCGCCAGCAGCTTGGTGGCAGCGAACACCGGGGAGCTGTTTTTT.

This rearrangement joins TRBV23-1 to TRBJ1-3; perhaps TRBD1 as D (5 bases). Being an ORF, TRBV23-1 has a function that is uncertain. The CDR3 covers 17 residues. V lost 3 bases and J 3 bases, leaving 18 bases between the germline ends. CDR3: CASSHKGRVEGGNTIYF. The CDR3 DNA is TGCGCCAGCAGTCATAAGGGGAGGGTCGAAGGTGGAAACACCATATATTTT.

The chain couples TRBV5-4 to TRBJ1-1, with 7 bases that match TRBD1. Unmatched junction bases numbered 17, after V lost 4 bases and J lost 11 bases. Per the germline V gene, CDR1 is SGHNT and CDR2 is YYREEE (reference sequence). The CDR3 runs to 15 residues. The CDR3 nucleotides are TGTGCCAGCAGCACGAATTTGAACAGGGGCGGTAGGGCTTTCTTT. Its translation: CASSTNLNRGGRAFF.

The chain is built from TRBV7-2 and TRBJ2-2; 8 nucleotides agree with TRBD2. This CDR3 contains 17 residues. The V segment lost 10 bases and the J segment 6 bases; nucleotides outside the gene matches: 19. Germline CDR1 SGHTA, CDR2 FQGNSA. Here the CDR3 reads CATSPGTRISLAGELFF. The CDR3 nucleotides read TGTGCCACCTCACCCGGGACTAGGATAAGTTTAGCCGGGGAGCTGTTTTTT.

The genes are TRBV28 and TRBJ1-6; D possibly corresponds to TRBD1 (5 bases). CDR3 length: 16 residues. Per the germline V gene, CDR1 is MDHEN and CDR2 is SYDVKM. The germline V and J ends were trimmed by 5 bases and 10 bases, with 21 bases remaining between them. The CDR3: CASSPARGNRGSPLHF. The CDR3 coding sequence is TGTGCCAGCAGTCCCGCCCGGGGGAATAGGGGCTCACCCCTCCACTTT.

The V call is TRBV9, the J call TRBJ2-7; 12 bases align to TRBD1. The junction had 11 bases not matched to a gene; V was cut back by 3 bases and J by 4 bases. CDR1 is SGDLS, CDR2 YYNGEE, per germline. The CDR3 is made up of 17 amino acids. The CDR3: CASSEREGTGGLYEQYF. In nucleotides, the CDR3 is TGTGCCAGCAGCGAGAGAGAGGGGACAGGGGGCTTATACGAGCAGTACTTC.

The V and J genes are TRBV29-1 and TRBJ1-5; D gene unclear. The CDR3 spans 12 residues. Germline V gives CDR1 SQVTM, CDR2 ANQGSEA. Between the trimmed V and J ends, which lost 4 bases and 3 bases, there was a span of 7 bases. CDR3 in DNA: TGCAGCGTTGCCGACCACAATCAGCCCCAGCATTTT. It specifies CSVADHNQPQHF.

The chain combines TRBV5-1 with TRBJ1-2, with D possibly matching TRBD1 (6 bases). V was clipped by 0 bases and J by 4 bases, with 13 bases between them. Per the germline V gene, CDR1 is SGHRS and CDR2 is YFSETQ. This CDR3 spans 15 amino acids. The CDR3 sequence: CASSLVGQTFYGYTF. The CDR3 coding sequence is TGCGCCAGCAGCTTGGTCGGACAGACGTTCTATGGCTACACCTTC.

The CDR3 bases are TGTGCCAGCAGGTCCCCTCCAGGGGGCTCGAGCTATGGCTACACCTTC. It specifies CASRSPPGGSSYGYTF. V and J are TRBV28 and TRBJ1-2; 8 bases line up with TRBD1. J gave up 4 bases and V 6 bases, and 13 bases lay outside the gene matches. In germline, CDR1 is MDHEN, CDR2 SYDVKM. The CDR3 length is 16 residues.

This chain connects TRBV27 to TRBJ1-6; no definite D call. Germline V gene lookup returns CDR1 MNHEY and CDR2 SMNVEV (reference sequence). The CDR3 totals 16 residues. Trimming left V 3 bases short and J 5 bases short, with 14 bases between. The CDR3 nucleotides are TGTGCCAGCAGTTTTGTAGACCGTACCCATAATTCACCCCTCCACTTT. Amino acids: CASSFVDRTHNSPLHF.

CDR3 sequence reads: CASTYRDPNYGYTF. In DNA form, the CDR3 reads TGTGCCAGCACGTACAGAGACCCTAACTATGGCTACACCTTC. This chain joins TRBV28 and TRBJ1-2; no reliable D call. This CDR3 has 14 residues. Germline V lookup: CDR1 MDHEN, CDR2 SYDVKM. The V and J ends lost 7 bases and 0 bases respectively, with 12 bases between them.

The CDR3: CASRAGDTQYF. CDR3 nucleotides: TGTGCCAGCAGAGCGGGGGATACGCAGTATTTT. This chain uses TRBV9 with TRBJ2-3; 7 nucleotides align to TRBD2. The CDR3 consists of 11 residues. Germline V CDR1 and CDR2: SGDLS, YYNGEE. The J segment lost 6 bases and the V segment lost 5 bases, leaving 0 bases of the junction unmatched.

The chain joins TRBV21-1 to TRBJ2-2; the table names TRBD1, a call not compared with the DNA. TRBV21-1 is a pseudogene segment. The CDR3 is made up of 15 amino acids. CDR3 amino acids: CASSSGQGRVGELFF. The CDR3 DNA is TGTGCCAGCAGCAGCGGACAGGGAAGGGTCGGGGAGCTGTTTTTT.